Following are 28 T cell receptor beta chains from one sample sequenced in a study of CD8 T cells in ankylosing spondylitis. Via MiXCR, TCRdb re-called the 5' RACE reads, giving one row per CDR3 protein. Of 180,000 or so distinct CDR3 sequences listed, 11% are singletons. Source material: blood, either unsorted or a sorted T cell fraction (not recorded which). These receptors all come from a male donor with ankylosing spondylitis or in good health (not recorded which).

This clonotype was found many times. J is TRBJ2-3 and V is TRBV12-3 or TRBV12-4, with 8 bases aligning to TRBD2. The junction had 10 bases not matched to a gene; V was cut back by 5 bases and J by 0 bases. The CDR3 is made up of 17 amino acids. CDR3 amino acids: CASSPFMTGGSTDTQYF. Written as DNA, the CDR3 is TGTGCCAGCAGTCCTTTCATGACGGGAGGGAGCACAGATACGCAGTATTTT.

This clonotype has ten or more counts. The chain couples TRBV29-1 to TRBJ2-1; 7 nucleotides line up with TRBD2. The CDR3 consists of 14 residues. The junction had 3 bases not matched to a gene; V was cut back by 4 bases and J by 0 bases. Per germline, CDR1 SQVTM and CDR2 ANQGSEA. The CDR3 sequence is CSVASGNSYNEQFF. As DNA, the CDR3 is TGCAGCGTTGCTAGCGGTAACTCCTACAATGAGCAGTTCTTC.

This clonotype occurred a few times. The rearrangement uses TRBV21-1 and TRBJ2-7; the table's D call, TRBD1, has no DNA check behind it. TRBV21-1 is annotated as a pseudogene. The CDR3 is made up of 16 amino acids. Here the CDR3 reads CASSASAGTDSYEQYF. The CDR3 DNA sequence: TGTGCCAGCAGCGCGTCAGCCGGGACGGACTCCTACGAGCAGTACTTC.

Many counts were recorded for this clonotype. This chain joins TRBV5-1 and TRBJ2-3; 13 bases agree with TRBD2. The CDR3 runs 17 residues. Germline loops: CDR1 SGHRS, CDR2 YFSETQ. V was pared by 4 bases and J by 1 base, with 6 bases of the junction left unmatched. The CDR3 nucleotides are TGCGCCAGCAGCCTAGGGACTAGCGGGGCTCGCACAGATACGCAGTATTTT. This sequence encodes CASSLGTSGARTDTQYF.

This clonotype turned up a few times. This chain links TRBV27 with TRBJ1-5; TRBD1 might be the D (6 bases). Germline loops: CDR1 MNHEY, CDR2 SMNVEV (reference sequence). The CDR3 is 15 amino acids. Trimming removed 6 bases from V and 1 base from J, with 13 bases in between. The CDR3 DNA is TGTGCCAGCAGACGCCGGGACATCAGCAATCAGCCCCAGCATTTT. As protein: CASRRRDISNQPQHF.

This clonotype showed up many times. The rearrangement links TRBV5-6 to TRBJ2-2; D is undetermined. This CDR3 spans 15 amino acids. Germline CDR1 SGHDT, CDR2 YYEEEE. V shed 2 bases and J shed 4 bases, with 12 bases lying between them. CDR3: CASSFQVLGTGELFF. The CDR3 nucleotides are TGTGCCAGCAGCTTCCAAGTCTTGGGCACCGGGGAGCTGTTTTTT.

This clonotype was counted a few times. The chain couples TRBV7-2 to TRBJ1-2; possible D gene TRBD1, 5 bases. The germline CDR1 and CDR2 sequences are SGHTA and FQGNSA. This CDR3 is built from 15 residues. Deletions cut 3 bases from V and 4 bases from J, with 15 bases between. CDR3 coding DNA: TGTGCCAGCAGCTTCCGACAGACGCGAGGCTATGGCTACACCTTC. Its protein product is CASSFRQTRGYGYTF.

This clonotype occurred many times. This chain connects TRBV18 to TRBJ1-1; D gene unclear. The germline CDR1 and CDR2 sequences are KGHSH and LQKENI. This CDR3 region has 14 residues. V was trimmed by 3 bases and J by 0 bases, leaving 8 bases between them. The CDR3 region is CASSPERVNTEAFF. DNA of the CDR3: TGTGCCAGCTCACCTGAGAGGGTGAACACTGAAGCTTTCTTT.

The table lists this clonotype with a few counts. The chain combines TRBV25-1 with TRBJ1-6; perhaps TRBD1 as D (6 bases). There are 13 residues in the CDR3. Trimming pared 7 bases from V and 7 bases from J, leaving 11 bases between. Germline V CDR1 and CDR2: MGHDK, SYGVNS. The CDR3 loop reads CASKGGENSPLHF. CDR3 DNA sequence: TGTGCCAGCAAAGGGGGGGAGAATTCACCCCTCCACTTT.

V and J are TRBV11-2 and TRBJ2-1; a weak D match, TRBD2 (5 bases). The germline V and J ends were trimmed by 0 bases and 5 bases, with 14 bases remaining between them. The CDR3 loop spans 16 amino acids. Germline V lookup: CDR1 SGHAT, CDR2 FQNNGV. This CDR3 is CASSLDASSAHNEQFF. In nucleotides, the CDR3 is TGTGCCAGCAGCTTAGATGCTAGCAGCGCCCACAATGAGCAGTTCTTC.

There are a few counts of this clonotype. This sequence joins TRBV7-9 and TRBJ1-1; possible D gene TRBD1, 5 bases. Between the trimmed V and J ends, which lost 5 bases and 1 base, there was a span of 11 bases. There are 14 residues in the CDR3. CDR1 and CDR2 from the germline V gene are SEHNR and FQNEAQ (reference sequence). The CDR3, as DNA: TGTGCCAGCAGCACCAAGACAGCGAACACTGAAGCTTTCTTT. Amino acids: CASSTKTANTEAFF.

The chain employs TRBV5-4 and TRBJ1-2, with D possibly TRBD1 on 5 matching bases. The CDR3 has 14 amino acids. Germline CDR1 is SGHNT and CDR2 is YYREEE (reference sequence). The V and J ends lost 0 bases and 8 bases respectively, with 14 bases between them. Here the CDR3 DNA reads TGTGCCAGCAGCTTGGTAGACCAGGGTTACGGCTACACCTTC. This codes for CASSLVDQGYGYTF.

This clonotype showed up many times. This rearrangement joins TRBV6-1 to TRBJ2-1, with unresolved D. This CDR3 has 14 amino acids. CDR1 and CDR2 (germline): MNHNS, SASEGT. With 8 bases removed from V and 0 bases from J, the gap between germline ends came to 11 bases. Written as DNA, the CDR3 is TGTGCCAGCGGGTATTCCAGCTCCTACAATGAGCAGTTCTTC. It codes for CASGYSSSYNEQFF.

This clonotype has a count of ten or more. The gene calls are TRBV6-2 or TRBV6-3 and TRBJ2-7; D is unresolved. In germline, CDR1 is MNHEY, CDR2 SVGEGT. Between the trimmed V and J ends, which lost 3 bases and 0 bases, there was a span of 9 bases. This CDR3 has 14 amino acids. CDR3 residues: CASSYYGSSYEQYF. The CDR3 DNA reads as TGTGCCAGCAGTTATTACGGTAGCTCCTACGAGCAGTACTTC.

This clonotype showed up many times. The chain has TRBV20-1 and TRBJ2-1, with 12 bases aligning to TRBD2. J was trimmed by 1 base and V by 6 bases; bases with no gene match: 7. Germline V CDR1 and CDR2: DFQATT, SNEGSKA (reference sequence). CDR3 length: 16 amino acids. The CDR3 region is CSAKQLAGGSYNEQFF. CDR3 nucleotide sequence: TGCAGTGCCAAACAACTAGCGGGAGGTTCCTACAATGAGCAGTTCTTC.

In its sample, this clonotype was seen many times. The chain employs TRBV5-1 and TRBJ2-7, with TRBD2 identical over 7 bases. The CDR3 runs to 13 residues. After removal of 0 bases from V and 4 bases from J, the junction contained 1 base not matched to a gene. CDR1 is SGHRS and CDR2 is YFSETQ in the germline V gene. The CDR3: CASSLGGGYEQYF. The CDR3, as DNA: TGCGCCAGCAGCTTGGGGGGGGGATACGAGCAGTACTTC.

The gene calls are TRBV9 and TRBJ2-7; 9 positions agree with TRBD1. The CDR3 spans 18 residues. With V trimmed by 0 bases and J by 0 bases, 10 bases remained unmatched. Germline V gene sequence: CDR1 SGDLS, CDR2 YYNGEE. The CDR3 DNA sequence: TGTGCCAGCAGCGTAGGGGCACCGGGACAGGGAATCTCCTACGAGCAGTACTTC. Translated, it gives CASSVGAPGQGISYEQYF.

The chain joins TRBV19 to TRBJ2-5; no clear D gene. This CDR3 comprises 14 residues. V was shortened by 3 bases and J by 5 bases, with 13 bases between the two germline ends. CDR1 is LNHDA and CDR2 is SQIVND in the germline V gene (reference sequence). CDR3: CASSIAAGSETQYF. The DNA of the CDR3 is TGTGCCAGTAGTATCGCTGCAGGAAGTGAGACCCAGTACTTC.

This chain joins TRBV6-1 and TRBJ2-7; D perhaps matches TRBD2 (6 bases). Trimming shortened V by 5 bases and J by 4 bases, and 18 bases separated the two germline ends. This CDR3 comprises 15 residues. CDR1 MNHNS and CDR2 SASEGT come from the germline V gene. The CDR3 DNA reads TGTGCCAGCAGTCCCCGCAGCGGGCTCAGTTACGAGCAGTACTTC. It encodes CASSPRSGLSYEQYF.

This clonotype was counted at least ten times. The genes are TRBV27 and TRBJ1-4; weak D call: TRBD1 (6 bases). The germline V gene encodes CDR1 MNHEY and CDR2 SMNVEV (reference sequence). The germline V and J ends were trimmed by 3 bases and 2 bases, with 13 bases remaining between them. This CDR3 spans 16 amino acids. This CDR3 reads CASSFLTRGTNEKLFF. In nucleotides, the CDR3 is TGTGCCAGCAGTTTCCTTACTAGGGGGACTAATGAAAAACTGTTTTTT.

In its sample, this clonotype was seen many times. V usage is TRBV5-1 and J usage is TRBJ2-6; D is perhaps TRBD1 (6 bases). The CDR3 totals 14 residues. V lost 6 bases and J 10 bases, leaving 17 bases between the germline ends. Looked up from germline, CDR1 is SGHRS and CDR2 is YFSETQ. The CDR3: CASTYAGTLNVLTF. The CDR3, as DNA: TGCGCCAGCACCTACGCCGGGACACTTAACGTCCTGACTTTC. Full variable domain (missing parts from reference TRBV5-1 and TRBJ2-6): KAGVTQTPRYLIKTRGQQVTLSCSPISGHRSVSWYQQTPGQGLQFLFEYFSETQRNKGNFPGRFSGRQFSNSRSEMNVSTLELGDSALYLCASTYAGTLNVLTFGAGSRLTVL.

Many counts were recorded for this clonotype. The chain uses TRBV5-6 and TRBJ2-1, with TRBD2 identical over 7 bases. CDR1 and CDR2 from the germline V gene are SGHDT and YYEEEE. CDR3 length equals 16 residues. Losses at the gene ends were 5 bases for V and 0 bases for J; bases not matched to a gene: 8. As DNA, the CDR3 is TGTGCCAGCAGATCTGAGCGGGATCTCTCCTACAATGAGCAGTTCTTC. Its protein product is CASRSERDLSYNEQFF.

This clonotype showed up many times. The V call is TRBV5-1, the J call TRBJ2-5; D is uncertain. This CDR3 region has 15 residues. Germline V CDR1 and CDR2: SGHRS, YFSETQ. Trimming took off 3 bases at V and 5 bases at J, with 17 bases between the two ends. The CDR3 spells CASSSETIIGETQYF. The CDR3 region has the DNA TGCGCCAGCAGCTCTGAGACAATTATTGGTGAGACCCAGTACTTC.

Many counts were recorded for this clonotype. The genes are TRBV18 and TRBJ1-1, with D tentatively TRBD1 (6 bases). Trimming removed 4 bases at V and 10 bases at J, with 22 bases between. There are 15 residues in the CDR3. Germline V gene sequence: CDR1 KGHSH, CDR2 LQKENI. The DNA of the CDR3 is TGTGCCAGCTCACTCAAAACAGGGCCAGAGCACGGAGCTTTCTTT. It specifies CASSLKTGPEHGAFF.

This clonotype showed up many times. V and J are TRBV5-1 and TRBJ2-7; 9 nucleotides align to TRBD1. The V gene end was trimmed by 4 bases and the J gene end by 2 bases; junction bases not matched to a gene: 7. Germline-derived CDR1 and CDR2 are SGHRS and YFSETQ. The CDR3 totals 15 residues. CDR3 in DNA: TGCGCCAGCAGCGTGGGACAGGGTGGCACCTACGAGCAGTACTTC. Translated: CASSVGQGGTYEQYF.

This clonotype has a handful of counts. The chain couples TRBV18 to TRBJ2-7; 9 positions agree with TRBD1. J gave up 6 bases and V 3 bases, and 9 bases lay outside the gene matches. The CDR3 is made up of 15 amino acids. Germline CDR1 and CDR2: KGHSH and LQKENI. The CDR3 nucleotides are TGTGCCAGCTCACCCGGGACAGGGTCTCAATCCGAGCAGTACTTC. It encodes CASSPGTGSQSEQYF.

At least ten counts were recorded for this clonotype. V usage is TRBV4-2 and J usage is TRBJ2-5; 7 bases map to TRBD2. The CDR3 is made up of 15 amino acids. The ends lost 0 bases at V and 5 bases at J; junction bases unmatched: 6. Germline V gives CDR1 LGHNA, CDR2 YNFKEQ. The CDR3 DNA follows: TGTGCCAGCAGCCAAGAGGGGGGGGATAGGGAGACCCAGTACTTC. Protein: CASSQEGGDRETQYF.

Ten or more counts support this clonotype. The chain couples TRBV6-2 or TRBV6-3 to TRBJ2-3; maybe TRBD2 (6 bases). Germline CDR1 reads MNHEY; CDR2 reads SVGEGT. The length of the CDR3 is 15 residues. The V and J ends lost 2 bases and 4 bases respectively, with 13 bases between them. The CDR3 reads CASSYVGGFPDTQYF. In DNA, the CDR3 is TGTGCCAGCAGTTACGTGGGGGGATTTCCAGATACGCAGTATTTT.